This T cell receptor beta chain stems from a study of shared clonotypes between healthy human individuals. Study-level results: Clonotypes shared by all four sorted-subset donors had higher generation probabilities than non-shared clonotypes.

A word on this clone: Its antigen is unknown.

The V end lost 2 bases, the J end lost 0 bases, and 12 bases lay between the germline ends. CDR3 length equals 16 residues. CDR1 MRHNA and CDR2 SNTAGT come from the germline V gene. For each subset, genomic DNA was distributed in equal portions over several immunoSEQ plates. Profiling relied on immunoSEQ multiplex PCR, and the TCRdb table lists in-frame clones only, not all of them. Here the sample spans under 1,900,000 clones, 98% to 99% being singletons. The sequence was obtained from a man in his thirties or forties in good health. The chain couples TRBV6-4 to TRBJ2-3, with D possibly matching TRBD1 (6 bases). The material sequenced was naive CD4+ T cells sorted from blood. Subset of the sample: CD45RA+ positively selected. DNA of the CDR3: TGTGCCAGCAGTGACCGAGCAGGGGCGAGCACAGATACGCAGTATTTT. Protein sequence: CASSDRAGASTDTQYF.